These 32 T cell receptor beta chains originate from one sample sequenced in a study of T cell repertoires in cytomegalovirus infection. A single record per CDR3 protein comes from TCRdb applying MiXCR to the reads. The profile shows 200,000 to 300,000 distinct CDR3 sequences, around 13% of them singletons. The sequencing input was PBMCs. These receptors originate from a human donor in good health (CMV status not recorded). Some clones in this sample may be carry-over from other donors' samples.

With respect to this clonotype: A much larger clone differs from this one at a single base, so this may be a read error. The chain recombines TRBV2 with TRBJ2-6; 8 bases map to TRBD2. From germline, CDR1 is SNHLY and CDR2 FYNNEI. This CDR3 is built from 15 residues. CDR3 protein: CANSEAGVGANVLTF. The CDR3 DNA reads as TGTGCCAACAGTGAAGCGGGAGTTGGGGCCAACGTCCTGACTTTC.

There are a few counts of this clonotype. The chain recombines TRBV29-1 with TRBJ2-4, with TRBD2 identical over 8 bases. This CDR3 spans 15 amino acids. From germline, CDR1 is SQVTM and CDR2 ANQGSEA. V shed 1 base, J shed 0 bases, and the junction held 2 bases outside the gene matches. CDR3 residues: CSVEAGGKAKNIQYF. Written as DNA, the CDR3 is TGCAGCGTTGAAGCGGGGGGGAAAGCCAAAAACATTCAGTACTTC.

There are a few counts of this clonotype. The chain links TRBV7-9 to TRBJ2-2; D might be TRBD1 (5 bases). CDR3 length: 14 amino acids. V lost 5 bases and J lost 1, with 8 bases in between. Germline assignment: CDR1 SEHNR and CDR2 FQNEAQ (reference sequence). The chain's CDR3 is CASSGQGNTGELFF. CDR3 DNA sequence: TGTGCCAGCAGCGGACAAGGGAACACCGGGGAGCTGTTTTTT. The full variable domain, with the rest looked up from reference TRBV7-9 and TRBJ2-2, is DTGVSQNPRHKITKRGQNVTFRCDPISEHNRLYWYRQTLGQGPEFLTYFQNEAQLEKSRLLSDRFSAERPKGSFSTLEIQRTEQGDSAMYLCASSGQGNTGELFFGEGSRLTVL.

Worth noting for this clonotype: Since a much larger clone is just one base distant, this may be a read error. J is TRBJ2-1 and V is TRBV24-1; unclear D gene. V was shortened by 2 bases and J by 0 bases, with 13 bases between the two germline ends. The germline CDR1 and CDR2 sequences are KGHDR and SFDVKD. The length of the CDR3 is 17 residues. Written as DNA, the CDR3 is TGTGCCACCAGTGATTCCCAGGAACTAAGCTCCTACAATGAGCAGTTCTTC. Residues: CATSDSQELSSYNEQFF.

This clonotype turned up a few times. The chain joins TRBV20-1 to TRBJ2-1, with D hard to call. CDR1 is DFQATT and CDR2 is SNEGSKA in the germline V gene (reference sequence). The length of the CDR3 is 11 residues. Trimming removed 3 bases from V and 7 bases from J, with 7 bases in between. In DNA, the CDR3 is TGCAGTGCTAGTAAGGGAAATGAGCAGTTCTTC. It codes for CSASKGNEQFF.

The V call is TRBV19, the J call TRBJ2-3; D not certain. The CDR3 is 12 amino acids. V was clipped by 6 bases and J by 8 bases, with 12 bases between them. CDR1 and CDR2 (germline): LNHDA, SQIVND (reference sequence). Here the CDR3 reads CASSLNPATQYF. In DNA form, the CDR3 reads TGTGCCAGTAGCTTAAACCCCGCTACGCAGTATTTT.

The V and J genes are TRBV5-6 and TRBJ2-2; weak D call: TRBD2 (6 bases). V lost 2 bases and J lost 7, with 15 bases in between. Germline lookup yields CDR1 SGHDT and CDR2 YYEEEE. CDR3 length equals 15 residues. This chain's CDR3 is CASSFLAPGDGELFF. In nucleotides, the CDR3 is TGTGCCAGCAGCTTCCTGGCCCCGGGGGACGGGGAGCTGTTTTTT.

This clonotype was counted many times. The gene calls are TRBV7-2 and TRBJ2-1; 8 nucleotides agree with TRBD2. Trimming at V came to 3 bases and at J to 4 bases, leaving 5 bases not matched to a gene. Germline V gene data show CDR1 as SGHTA and CDR2 as FQGNSA. This CDR3 spans 15 amino acids. The CDR3 protein is CASSFPSGGYNEQFF. DNA for the CDR3: TGTGCCAGCAGCTTTCCCAGCGGGGGTTACAATGAGCAGTTCTTC. Combining the CDR3 with reference TRBV7-2 and TRBJ2-1 gives the whole variable domain GAGVSQSPSNKVTEKGKDVELRCDPISGHTALYWYRQSLGQGLEFLIYFQGNSAPDKSGLPSDRFSAERTGGSVSTLTIQRTQQEDSAVYLCASSFPSGGYNEQFFGPGTRLTVL.

This clonotype was counted between two and nine times. The chain employs TRBV20-1 and TRBJ1-4; 8 bases match TRBD1. The V segment lost 5 bases and the J segment 3 bases; nucleotides outside the gene matches: 5. There are 14 residues in the CDR3. CDR1 is DFQATT and CDR2 is SNEGSKA in the germline V gene (reference sequence). CDR3 region: CSAGRGRPNEKLFF. CDR3 bases: TGCAGTGCTGGCAGGGGGCGGCCTAATGAAAAACTGTTTTTT.

This clonotype was observed many times. V usage is TRBV28 and J usage is TRBJ1-5; 7 nucleotides agree with TRBD1. CDR1 is MDHEN and CDR2 is SYDVKM in the germline V gene. The CDR3 consists of 14 residues. Trimming took 6 bases from V and 7 from J; bases not matched to a gene: 9. Written as DNA, the CDR3 is TGTGCCAGCAGAAGGACAGGTGGGGGACAGCCCCAGCATTTT. This gives the protein CASRRTGGGQPQHF.

This clonotype came up many times. The V gene is TRBV5-4, the J gene TRBJ1-6; TRBD1 matches at 7 bases. The CDR3 contains 15 residues. V lost 4 bases to trimming and J lost 3 bases; unmatched junction nucleotides: 4. Germline values: CDR1 SGHNT, CDR2 YYREEE (reference sequence). CDR3 amino acids: CASSNGQVYNSPLHF. The DNA of the CDR3 is TGTGCCAGCAGCAATGGACAGGTCTATAATTCACCCCTCCACTTT. The whole variable domain, filled in from reference TRBV5-4 and TRBJ1-6, reads ETGVTQSPTHLIKTRGQQVTLRCSSQSGHNTVSWYQQALGQGPQFIFQYYREEENGRGNFPPRFSGLQFPNYSSELNVNALELDDSALYLCASSNGQVYNSPLHFGNGTRLTVT.

In this sample, this clonotype turned up a few times. V gene TRBV6-2 or TRBV6-3 combines with J gene TRBJ2-1; 10 bases line up with TRBD2. The CDR3 is 18 amino acids. V was clipped by 9 bases and J by 0 bases; unmatched bases: 14. CDR1 and CDR2 from the germline V gene are MNHEY and SVGEGT. The CDR3 coding sequence is TGTGCCAGTGTAACAACAGCGGGAGGGCCCGGCTCCTACAATGAGCAGTTCTTC. Protein product: CASVTTAGGPGSYNEQFF.

This clonotype came up a few times. The V call is TRBV10-1, the J call TRBJ1-2; 7 bases fit TRBD1. This CDR3 comprises 16 residues. Germline assignment: CDR1 WNHNN and CDR2 SYGVQD (reference sequence). V lost 6 bases, J lost 2 bases, and 12 bases stayed unmatched. CDR3 coding DNA: TGCGCCAGCAGGACCCGAAACAGGGGAAGCAACTATGGCTACACCTTC. This encodes CASRTRNRGSNYGYTF.

V is TRBV19 and J is TRBJ2-1; 8 nucleotides align to TRBD1. With V trimmed by 4 bases and J by 7 bases, 3 bases remained unmatched. The germline V gene has CDR1 LNHDA and CDR2 SQIVND (reference sequence). The CDR3 totals 13 residues. The CDR3 nucleotides read TGTGCCAGTAGTACAGGGGACAGGAATGAGCAGTTCTTC. Translated: CASSTGDRNEQFF.

In this sample, this clonotype turned up many times. This chain's CDR3 is CASSFLRVGGAHEQYF. CDR3 sequence (DNA): TGTGCCAGCAGCTTCTTGCGTGTGGGAGGAGCCCACGAGCAGTACTTC. The chain recombines TRBV5-4 with TRBJ2-7; D possibly corresponds to TRBD2 (6 bases). Between the trimmed V and J ends, which lost 2 bases and 5 bases, there was a span of 20 bases. The CDR3 contains 16 residues. Germline-derived CDR1 and CDR2 are SGHNT and YYREEE (reference sequence).

This clonotype was counted only a few times. The CDR3 loop is CASSFPIGQVRGEAFF. The CDR3, as DNA: TGTGCCAGCAGCTTCCCAATCGGACAGGTAAGAGGTGAAGCTTTCTTT. This chain joins TRBV13 and TRBJ1-1, with 7 bases aligning to TRBD1. The CDR3 spans 16 residues. J gave up 7 bases and V 3 bases, and 14 bases lay outside the gene matches. Germline V gives CDR1 PRHDT, CDR2 FYEKMQ (reference sequence).

V usage is TRBV20-1 and J usage is TRBJ2-7, with D maybe TRBD2 (6 bases). CDR1 is DFQATT, CDR2 SNEGSKA, per germline (reference sequence). This CDR3 is built from 13 residues. V dropped 2 bases and J dropped 2 bases, with 10 bases sitting between them. CDR3 sequence (DNA): TGCAGTGCTAGATCGGGGGACCCCTACGAGCAGTACTTC. It encodes CSARSGDPYEQYF.

The sample holds many counts of this clonotype. V is TRBV7-2 and J is TRBJ1-2, with 10 bases lining up with TRBD1. The CDR3 length is 13 residues. Germline assignment: CDR1 SGHTA and CDR2 FQGNSA. The V gene end was trimmed by 5 bases and the J gene end by 14 bases; junction bases not matched to a gene: 11. CDR3 amino acids: CASSPPGQGMGTF. As DNA, the CDR3 is TGTGCCAGCAGCCCCCCGGGACAGGGGATGGGGACCTTC. The full variable domain, completed using reference TRBV7-2 and TRBJ1-2, is GAGVSQSPSNKVTEKGKDVELRCDPISGHTALYWYRQSLGQGLEFLIYFQGNSAPDKSGLPSDRFSAERTGGSVSTLTIQRTQQEDSAVYLCASSPPGQGMGTFGSGTRLTVV.

The chain has TRBV9 and TRBJ2-5; D unresolved. In germline, CDR1 is SGDLS, CDR2 YYNGEE. Trimming removed 0 bases from V and 4 bases from J, with 10 bases in between. The CDR3 totals 14 residues. CDR3 residues: CASSVDPVRETQYF. As DNA, the CDR3 is TGTGCCAGCAGCGTAGACCCGGTGAGAGAGACCCAGTACTTC.

This chain uses TRBV6-1 with TRBJ2-7, with D uncertain. CDR3 size: 13 residues. Per germline, CDR1 MNHNS and CDR2 SASEGT. Trimming left V 1 base short and J 1 base short, with 5 bases between. The CDR3 protein is CASSEGVSYEQYF. Here the CDR3 DNA reads TGTGCCAGCAGTGAAGGGGTTTCCTACGAGCAGTACTTC.

This clonotype has a count of ten or more. V usage is TRBV5-4 and J usage is TRBJ2-2; perhaps D is TRBD1 or TRBD2 (5 bases each). V lost 0 bases and J lost 6, with 9 bases in between. CDR3 size: 14 residues. Per germline, CDR1 SGHNT and CDR2 YYREEE (reference sequence). The CDR3 DNA sequence: TGTGCCAGCAGCTTGGTTCTGGGGGCCGGGGAGCTGTTTTTT. It specifies CASSLVLGAGELFF.

This clonotype appeared a few times. The rearrangement joins TRBV6-2 or TRBV6-3 to TRBJ1-1; TRBD1 aligns across 7 bases. The V gene end was trimmed by 6 bases and the J gene end by 0 bases; junction bases not matched to a gene: 10. CDR1 is MNHEY, CDR2 SVGEGT, per germline. The length of the CDR3 is 16 residues. The CDR3 region is CASSVLTGSMNTEAFF. In DNA, the CDR3 is TGTGCCAGCAGCGTACTGACAGGGAGCATGAACACTGAAGCTTTCTTT.

This clonotype was seen only a few times. This chain connects TRBV7-3 to TRBJ2-1, with 7 positions matching TRBD1. The germline CDR1 and CDR2 sequences are SGHTA and FQGTGA. The CDR3 sequence is 14 residues long. The trim removed 3 bases at V and 4 bases at J, leaving 3 bases unmatched. The CDR3 bases are TGTGCCAGCAGCTTTTCACAGGGGTACAATGAGCAGTTCTTC. This gives the protein CASSFSQGYNEQFF.

This clonotype was found many times. V is TRBV20-1 and J is TRBJ1-2, with D tentatively TRBD1 (5 bases). V was clipped by 4 bases and J by 4 bases, with 16 bases between them. CDR1 is DFQATT and CDR2 is SNEGSKA in the germline V gene (reference sequence). This CDR3 region has 14 residues. The CDR3 reads CSAIVGRASYGYTF. In nucleotides, the CDR3 is TGCAGTGCTATCGTTGGCAGGGCTTCCTATGGCTACACCTTC.

Ten or more counts support this clonotype. The chain links TRBV29-1 to TRBJ2-1; TRBD2 might be the D (5 bases). This CDR3 spans 15 amino acids. The ends were cut back, 5 bases at V and 10 bases at J, with 24 bases in the middle. Germline CDR1 and CDR2: SQVTM and ANQGSEA. CDR3 sequence (DNA): TGCAGCGTTTCGGCTTGGACTGGCATGATGGGCGAGCAGTTCTTC. It specifies CSVSAWTGMMGEQFF.

This clonotype was seen only a few times. This chain joins TRBV6-1 and TRBJ2-7; possible D gene TRBD1, 6 bases. Germline V gene lookup returns CDR1 MNHNS and CDR2 SASEGT. Trimming cost V 5 bases and J 5 bases, with 10 bases left between them. This CDR3 is built from 12 residues. CDR3 in amino acids: CASSSDRNEQYF. The CDR3 nucleotides are TGTGCCAGCAGTTCCGACAGGAACGAGCAGTACTTC.

This clonotype was seen repeatedly, ten times or more. The chain carries TRBV4-2 and TRBJ2-7; 9 bases agree with TRBD2. The V and J ends lost 0 bases and 1 base, in that order; junction bases with no gene match: 1. The CDR3 covers 15 residues. Looked up from germline, CDR1 is LGHNA and CDR2 is YNFKEQ. CDR3 DNA sequence: TGTGCCAGCAGCCAAGATCTAGCGGGGTCCTACGAGCAGTACTTC. It encodes CASSQDLAGSYEQYF.

This clonotype was seen a few times. Here the CDR3 DNA reads TGTGCCAGCTTCCCCGGAGAGGGAGGCAAAAACATTCAGTACTTC. It encodes CASFPGEGGKNIQYF. The chain uses TRBV6-2 or TRBV6-3 and TRBJ2-4, with D possibly matching TRBD2 (6 bases). The CDR3 contains 15 residues. V lost 8 bases and J lost 3, with 17 bases in between. The germline V gene has CDR1 MNHEY and CDR2 SVGEGT.

Note on this clonotype: This may be a read error: a much more frequent sequence differs by one nucleotide. The CDR3 DNA follows: TGTGCCAGCAGGGGGTATAGCAATCAGCCCCAGCATTTT. It is translated as CASRGYSNQPQHF. J is TRBJ1-5 and V is TRBV6-5; D gene unclear. V lost 6 bases and J 0 bases, leaving 6 bases between the germline ends. Germline V lookup: CDR1 MNHEY, CDR2 SVGAGI. The CDR3 has 13 amino acids.

The chain joins TRBV19 to TRBJ2-1; D is unresolved. Germline V gene lookup returns CDR1 LNHDA and CDR2 SQIVND (reference sequence). The CDR3 is 13 amino acids. The ends were cut back, 6 bases at V and 4 bases at J, with 10 bases in the middle. For the CDR3, the DNA is TGTGCCAGTAGCGCCGACATTTACAATGAGCAGTTCTTC. Its protein is CASSADIYNEQFF.

This clonotype was seen at least ten times. V gene TRBV12-3 or TRBV12-4 combines with J gene TRBJ2-5; D not resolved. The CDR3 runs to 14 residues. The ends were cut back, 0 bases at V and 5 bases at J, with 10 bases in the middle. The CDR3 DNA reads as TGTGCCAGCAGTTTAGCAGGCGGCAGCGAGACCCAGTACTTC. Translating gives CASSLAGGSETQYF.

The V and J genes are TRBV12-3 or TRBV12-4 and TRBJ2-2; unclear D gene. Trimming took off 6 bases at V and 0 bases at J, with 8 bases between the two ends. There are 14 residues in the CDR3. CDR3: CASSRSPNTGELFF. CDR3 DNA sequence: TGTGCCAGCAGCCGCAGCCCGAACACCGGGGAGCTGTTTTTT.